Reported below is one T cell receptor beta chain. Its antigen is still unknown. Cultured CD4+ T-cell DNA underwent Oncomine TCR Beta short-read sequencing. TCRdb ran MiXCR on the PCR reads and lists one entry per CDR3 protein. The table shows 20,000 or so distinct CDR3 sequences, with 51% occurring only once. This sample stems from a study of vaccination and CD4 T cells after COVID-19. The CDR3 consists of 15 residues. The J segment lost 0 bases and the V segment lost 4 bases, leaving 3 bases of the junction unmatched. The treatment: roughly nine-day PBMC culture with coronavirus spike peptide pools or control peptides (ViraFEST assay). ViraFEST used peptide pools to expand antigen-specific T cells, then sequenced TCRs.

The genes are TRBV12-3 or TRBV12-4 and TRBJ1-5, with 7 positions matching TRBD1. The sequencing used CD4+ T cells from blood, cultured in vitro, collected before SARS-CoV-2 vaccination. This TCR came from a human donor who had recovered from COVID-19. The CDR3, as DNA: TGTGCCAGCAGTTCCCAGGGGGATAGCAATCAGCCCCAGCATTTT. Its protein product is CASSSQGDSNQPQHF.